Listed below are T cell receptor beta chains from one sample, sequenced in a study of T cell responses to AZD1222 COVID-19 vaccine. The method was immunoSEQ multiplex PCR; TCRdb's version includes in-frame clones alone and lacks a portion of them. The top ten clones hold over 1% of a sample with 150,000 to 200,000 clones, over 80% of them seen once. The sample was peripheral blood, taken on day 0 of AZD1222 vaccination. The receptors were sampled from an adult in good health. Both conserved end residues are part of each CDR3. The D gene is left open where the match is weak. Clone size is given for some rows only: seen once, a few or many times, or a class if the clone is expanded.

abundance: once
j_gene: TRBJ1-5
v_gene: TRBV13
len: 16
d_gene: .
CDR3aa: CASSLGGREVPQPQHF
CDR3nt: TGTGCCAGCAGCTTAGGGGGCAGAGAGGTTCCTCAGCCCCAGCATTTT

abundance: .
j_gene: TRBJ2-1
v_gene: TRBV3-1/TRBV3-2
len: 13
d_gene: TRBD1
CDR3aa: CASSQEVRGQHFF
CDR3nt: TGTGCCAGCAGCCAAGAGGTTAGGGGGCAACACTTCTTC

abundance: .
j_gene: TRBJ1-2
v_gene: TRBV24-1
len: 14
d_gene: .
CDR3aa: CATSDQNRLVGYTF
CDR3nt: TGTGCCACCAGTGACCAAAACAGGTTGGTTGGCTACACCTTC

abundance: .
j_gene: TRBJ1-2
v_gene: TRBV27
len: 13
d_gene: .
CDR3aa: CASSLEGRYGYTF
CDR3nt: TGTGCCAGCAGTTTAGAGGGCCGCTATGGCTACACCTTC

abundance: .
j_gene: TRBJ1-1
v_gene: TRBV7-8
len: 14
d_gene: TRBD1
CDR3aa: CASSLRQGNAEAFF
CDR3nt: TGTGCCAGCAGCCTGAGACAGGGGAACGCTGAAGCTTTCTTT

abundance: once
j_gene: TRBJ1-4
v_gene: TRBV6-5
len: 14
d_gene: TRBD1
CDR3aa: CASSRQGASEKLFF
CDR3nt: TGTGCCAGCAGTAGACAGGGGGCGAGTGAAAAACTGTTTTTT

abundance: .
j_gene: TRBJ1-3
v_gene: TRBV12-3/TRBV12-4
len: 12
d_gene: .
CDR3aa: CASRLPGNTIYF
CDR3nt: TGTGCCAGCAGGCTACCTGGAAACACCATATATTTT

abundance: once
j_gene: TRBJ1-2
v_gene: TRBV28
len: 12
d_gene: .
CDR3aa: CASSLGGYGYTF
CDR3nt: TGTGCCAGCAGTTTAGGCGGGTATGGCTACACCTTC

abundance: once
j_gene: TRBJ2-1
v_gene: TRBV5-1
len: 13
d_gene: .
CDR3aa: CASSLVIGNEQFF
CDR3nt: TGCGCCAGCAGCTTGGTTATAGGGAATGAGCAGTTCTTC

abundance: .
j_gene: TRBJ1-6
v_gene: TRBV11-2
len: 15
d_gene: .
CDR3aa: CASSPYSQGRSPLHF
CDR3nt: TGTGCCAGCAGCCCCTACAGCCAGGGACGTTCACCCCTCCACTTT

abundance: .
j_gene: TRBJ2-7
v_gene: TRBV3-1/TRBV3-2
len: 13
d_gene: .
CDR3aa: CASSQAVAREQYF
CDR3nt: TGTGCCAGCAGCCAGGCGGTAGCCCGCGAGCAGTACTTC

abundance: .
j_gene: TRBJ1-6
v_gene: TRBV6-2/TRBV6-3
len: 15
d_gene: .
CDR3aa: CASSSMTGGNSPLHF
CDR3nt: TGTGCCAGCAGTTCAATGACGGGCGGAAATTCACCCCTCCACTTT

abundance: .
j_gene: TRBJ2-1
v_gene: TRBV6-5
len: 15
d_gene: TRBD2
CDR3aa: CASSRGTSGSNEQFF
CDR3nt: TGTGCCAGCAGTCGAGGGACTAGCGGGAGCAATGAGCAGTTCTTC

abundance: .
j_gene: TRBJ1-6
v_gene: TRBV9
len: 14
d_gene: .
CDR3aa: CASSVRDNNSPLHF
CDR3nt: TGTGCCAGCAGCGTTCGGGACAATAATTCACCCCTCCACTTT

abundance: .
j_gene: TRBJ2-7
v_gene: TRBV10-3
len: 14
d_gene: TRBD1
CDR3aa: CAIRMTGDAYEQYF
CDR3nt: TGTGCCATCAGGATGACAGGGGATGCCTACGAGCAGTACTTC

abundance: .
j_gene: TRBJ1-5
v_gene: TRBV12-3/TRBV12-4
len: 13
d_gene: .
CDR3aa: CASTDGGGGPQHF
CDR3nt: TGTGCCAGCACCGACGGGGGGGGCGGGCCCCAGCATTTT

abundance: .
j_gene: TRBJ2-7
v_gene: TRBV5-1
len: 15
d_gene: TRBD2
CDR3aa: CASSLFSGGHYEQYF
CDR3nt: TGCGCCAGCAGCCTATTTAGCGGGGGTCACTACGAGCAGTACTTC

abundance: .
j_gene: TRBJ1-2
v_gene: TRBV3-1/TRBV3-2
len: 17
d_gene: .
CDR3aa: CASSQWDTDLAGYGYTF
CDR3nt: TGTGCCAGCAGCCAATGGGACACCGACCTTGCGGGCTATGGCTACACCTTC

abundance: .
j_gene: TRBJ2-3
v_gene: TRBV9
len: 17
d_gene: TRBD1
CDR3aa: CASSVEDRGPGTDTQYF
CDR3nt: TGTGCCAGCAGCGTAGAAGACAGGGGGCCGGGCACAGATACGCAGTATTTT

abundance: .
j_gene: TRBJ2-7
v_gene: TRBV15
len: 16
d_gene: .
CDR3aa: CATSRDRWGANYEQYF
CDR3nt: TGTGCCACCAGCAGAGATCGGTGGGGAGCAAACTACGAGCAGTACTTC

abundance: few
j_gene: TRBJ2-1
v_gene: TRBV18
len: 14
d_gene: .
CDR3aa: CASSPLQEGGEQFF
CDR3nt: TGTGCCAGCTCACCACTCCAAGAGGGAGGTGAGCAGTTCTTC

abundance: .
j_gene: TRBJ2-7
v_gene: TRBV5-8
len: 15
d_gene: .
CDR3aa: CASSSSASGIYEQYF
CDR3nt: TGTGCCAGCAGCTCGTCGGCCAGTGGGATCTACGAGCAGTACTTC

abundance: .
j_gene: TRBJ1-5
v_gene: TRBV9
len: 14
d_gene: .
CDR3aa: CASSAQGLGQPQHF
CDR3nt: TGTGCCAGCAGCGCACAGGGACTGGGTCAGCCCCAGCATTTT

abundance: .
j_gene: TRBJ2-1
v_gene: TRBV24-1
len: 13
d_gene: .
CDR3aa: CATSVSEHNEQFF
CDR3nt: TGTGCCACCAGTGTTTCAGAGCACAATGAGCAGTTCTTC

abundance: .
j_gene: TRBJ1-2
v_gene: TRBV9
len: 14
d_gene: TRBD1
CDR3aa: CASSDGTGTFGYTF
CDR3nt: TGTGCCAGCAGCGACGGGACAGGAACTTTTGGCTACACCTTC

abundance: once
j_gene: TRBJ2-7
v_gene: TRBV18
len: 15
d_gene: .
CDR3aa: CASSPSSGTLVEQYF
CDR3nt: TGTGCCAGCTCACCATCATCAGGGACCCTAGTGGAGCAGTACTTC

abundance: .
j_gene: TRBJ2-3
v_gene: TRBV5-4
len: 14
d_gene: .
CDR3aa: CASNRLGTTDTQYF
CDR3nt: TGTGCCAGCAACAGACTGGGGACCACAGATACGCAGTATTTT

abundance: .
j_gene: TRBJ2-3
v_gene: TRBV2
len: 16
d_gene: .
CDR3aa: CASNRGGESSTDTQYF
CDR3nt: TGTGCCAGCAATAGGGGGGGGGAATCAAGCACAGATACGCAGTATTTT

abundance: .
j_gene: TRBJ2-3
v_gene: TRBV4-2
len: 18
d_gene: TRBD2
CDR3aa: CASSQDPWTSGSTDTQYF
CDR3nt: TGTGCCAGCAGCCAAGACCCATGGACTAGCGGGAGCACAGATACGCAGTATTTT

abundance: once
j_gene: TRBJ1-1
v_gene: TRBV28
len: 14
d_gene: .
CDR3aa: CASSFTRGNTEAFF
CDR3nt: TGTGCCAGCAGTTTTACCAGGGGTAACACTGAAGCTTTCTTT

abundance: .
j_gene: TRBJ1-5
v_gene: TRBV7-9
len: 18
d_gene: TRBD1
CDR3aa: CASSLKRWDREGYQPQHF
CDR3nt: TGTGCCAGCAGCTTAAAGAGATGGGACAGGGAGGGTTATCAGCCCCAGCATTTT

abundance: once
j_gene: TRBJ1-2
v_gene: TRBV6-5
len: 15
d_gene: .
CDR3aa: CASSYSVAYGYGYTF
CDR3nt: TGTGCCAGCAGTTACTCTGTGGCTTATGGGTATGGCTACACCTTC

abundance: .
j_gene: TRBJ2-2
v_gene: TRBV24-1
len: 16
d_gene: .
CDR3aa: CATSDLGVSDTGELFF
CDR3nt: TGTGCCACCAGTGATCTGGGGGTTTCGGACACCGGGGAGCTGTTTTTT

abundance: .
j_gene: TRBJ2-1
v_gene: TRBV11-2
len: 17
d_gene: .
CDR3aa: CASSFISRGLTYNEQFF
CDR3nt: TGTGCCAGCAGCTTCATATCCCGGGGCCTAACCTACAATGAGCAGTTCTTC

abundance: once
j_gene: TRBJ2-5
v_gene: TRBV9
len: 13
d_gene: .
CDR3aa: CASSPGGQETQYF
CDR3nt: TGTGCCAGCAGCCCGGGCGGTCAAGAGACCCAGTACTTC

abundance: .
j_gene: TRBJ1-5
v_gene: TRBV7-6
len: 14
d_gene: .
CDR3aa: CASSDPGGNQPQHF
CDR3nt: TGTGCCAGCAGCGACCCGGGGGGCAATCAGCCCCAGCATTTT

abundance: .
j_gene: TRBJ1-4
v_gene: TRBV7-8
len: 14
d_gene: .
CDR3aa: CASSSSGLDEKLFF
CDR3nt: TGTGCCAGCAGCTCGAGTGGGCTAGATGAAAAACTGTTTTTT

abundance: once
j_gene: TRBJ2-1
v_gene: TRBV24-1
len: 17
d_gene: .
CDR3aa: CATSDSGPAGANNEQFF
CDR3nt: TGTGCCACCAGTGATTCCGGGCCGGCGGGGGCCAACAATGAGCAGTTCTTC

abundance: .
j_gene: TRBJ2-7
v_gene: TRBV5-1
len: 16
d_gene: TRBD2
CDR3aa: CASSPSMSGGTYEQYF
CDR3nt: TGCGCCAGCAGCCCCTCGATGAGCGGGGGGACCTACGAGCAGTACTTC

abundance: .
j_gene: TRBJ1-1
v_gene: TRBV5-1
len: 14
d_gene: .
CDR3aa: CASSLGRLNTEAFF
CDR3nt: TGCGCCAGCAGCTTGGGACGGTTGAACACTGAAGCTTTCTTT

abundance: .
j_gene: TRBJ2-7
v_gene: TRBV5-1
len: 16
d_gene: .
CDR3aa: CASSSNPWARNYEQYF
CDR3nt: TGCGCCAGCAGCTCCAACCCGTGGGCGAGAAACTACGAGCAGTACTTC

abundance: .
j_gene: TRBJ2-3
v_gene: TRBV19
len: 15
d_gene: .
CDR3aa: CASSIQRTITDTQYF
CDR3nt: TGTGCCAGTAGTATTCAGCGGACGATCACAGATACGCAGTATTTT

abundance: few
j_gene: TRBJ1-3
v_gene: TRBV7-9
len: 14
d_gene: .
CDR3aa: CASTLIGAENTIYF
CDR3nt: TGTGCCAGCACCCTGATAGGGGCCGAAAACACCATATATTTT

abundance: .
j_gene: TRBJ2-7
v_gene: TRBV18
len: 14
d_gene: TRBD1
CDR3aa: CASSEGQGTYEQYF
CDR3nt: TGTGCCAGCTCGGAGGGACAGGGCACCTACGAGCAGTACTTC